Below are 24 T cell receptor beta chains sequenced from a single sample in a study of vaccination effects on CD4 cells after COVID-19. The authors isolated CD4+ T cells after about eleven days of culture. Everyone in the study got two shots of either the BNT162b2 or mRNA-1273 vaccine. The antigens of these receptors remain unknown. Sequencing used immunoSEQ multiplex PCR; TCRdb keeps in-frame clones, though not all of them. In the table there are about 57,000 clones, just under 80% of which are singletons. Sequences were derived from CD4+ T cells from PBMCs cultured without peptide, sampled after COVID-19 vaccination. The receptors stem from a human donor who received a COVID-19 vaccine.

The genes are TRBV3-1 (or the pseudogene TRBV3-2) and TRBJ2-2; D might be TRBD1 (5 bases). With 1 base removed from V and 7 bases from J, the gap between germline ends came to 10 bases. The germline V gene encodes CDR1 LGHDT and CDR2 YNNKEL (reference sequence). The CDR3 length is 14 residues. The CDR3 sequence is CASSQAGSNGELFF. The DNA of the CDR3 is TGTGCCAGCAGCCAAGCAGGGTCCAACGGGGAGCTGTTTTTT.

The rearrangement links TRBV7-2 to TRBJ2-1; perhaps TRBD1 as D (5 bases). CDR3 size: 13 residues. Deletions cut 5 bases from V and 1 base from J, with 6 bases between. Germline CDR1 is SGHTA and CDR2 is FQGNSA. The CDR3 bases are TGTGCCAGCAGCCGACAGTCCTACAATGAGCAGTTCTTC. Amino acids: CASSRQSYNEQFF.

The chain couples TRBV7-2 to TRBJ2-5, with D perhaps TRBD1 (6 bases). This CDR3 has 13 residues. Germline loops: CDR1 SGHTA, CDR2 FQGNSA. Trimming shortened V by 1 base and J by 5 bases, and 8 bases separated the two germline ends. The CDR3 loop reads CASSLGGGETQYF. DNA for the CDR3: TGTGCCAGCAGCTTAGGAGGGGGTGAGACCCAGTACTTC.

The gene calls are TRBV21-1 and TRBJ2-7; the D call TRBD2 from the table was never checked on the DNA. TRBV21-1 constitutes a pseudogene. The CDR3 loop spans 20 amino acids. CDR3 nucleotide sequence: TGTGCCAGCAGCAAAAGCAGAGGACTAGCCCACCCAGGTCCCTCCTACGAGCAGTACTTC. It yields the protein CASSKSRGLAHPGPSYEQYF.

This clone has more than one count but fewer than ten. The chain links TRBV10-3 to TRBJ1-1; D not resolved. The CDR3 runs to 14 residues. The germline CDR1 and CDR2 sequences are ENHRY and SYGVKD. Trimming cost V 8 bases and J 1 base, with 14 bases left between them. The CDR3 sequence is CAIGREAGNTEAFF. The CDR3 DNA follows: TGTGCCATCGGGAGGGAGGCGGGGAACACTGAAGCTTTCTTT.

V and J are TRBV2 and TRBJ2-3; maybe TRBD2 (5 bases). CDR1 and CDR2 from the germline V gene are SNHLY and FYNNEI. The CDR3 has 12 amino acids. Trimming left V 2 bases short and J 11 bases short, with 11 bases between. The CDR3 spells CASSESQRMQYF. The CDR3, as DNA: TGTGCCAGCAGTGAATCGCAGCGGATGCAGTATTTT.

This clone was seen only a few times. The chain carries TRBV7-2 and TRBJ1-2; TRBD1 aligns across 10 bases. The trim removed 5 bases at V and 3 bases at J, leaving 6 bases unmatched. This CDR3 is 15 amino acids long. Germline CDR1 SGHTA, CDR2 FQGNSA. The CDR3 DNA reads TGTGCCAGCAGCGGAGACAGGGGGCTTTACTATGGCTACACCTTC. It is translated as CASSGDRGLYYGYTF.

The genes are TRBV19 and TRBJ2-1; TRBD2 agrees at 7 bases. The CDR3 contains 14 residues. After removal of 7 bases from V and 7 bases from J, the junction contained 10 bases not matched to a gene. Germline V gene lookup returns CDR1 LNHDA and CDR2 SQIVND (reference sequence). The CDR3 sequence: CASTRGREWNEQFF. CDR3 DNA: TGTGCCAGTACCCGGGGGAGGGAATGGAATGAGCAGTTCTTC.

This chain joins TRBV4-1 and TRBJ2-5; TRBD2 matches at 12 bases. J lost 4 bases, V lost 3 bases, and 6 bases had no gene match. This CDR3 is built from 16 residues. CDR1 is MGHRA, CDR2 YSYEKL, per germline. CDR3 region: CASSQPSGGARETQYF. The CDR3 nucleotides are TGCGCCAGCAGCCAGCCTAGCGGGGGGGCCCGAGAGACCCAGTACTTC.

This clone was counted once. This rearrangement joins TRBV7-9 to TRBJ1-3, with D possibly matching TRBD1 (6 bases). V was clipped by 5 bases and J by 2 bases, with 10 bases between them. CDR3 length equals 14 residues. Germline V lookup: CDR1 SEHNR, CDR2 FQNEAQ (reference sequence). Here the CDR3 reads CASSHRDPGNTIYF. As DNA, the CDR3 is TGTGCCAGCAGCCACAGGGACCCTGGAAACACCATATATTTT.

The chain combines TRBV4-1 with TRBJ2-3; the D gene is possibly TRBD1 (6 bases). Germline V gene data show CDR1 as MGHRA and CDR2 as YSYEKL. Between the trimmed V and J ends, which lost 4 bases and 0 bases, there was a span of 11 bases. The CDR3 sequence is 15 residues long. Written as DNA, the CDR3 is TGCGCCAGCAGCCTCAGACAGGTTAGCACAGATACGCAGTATTTT. Residues: CASSLRQVSTDTQYF.

CDR3 bases: TGTGCCAGCAGCCTCATAGACACCAGGGCTGAAGCTTTCTTT. This gives the protein CASSLIDTRAEAFF. The chain recombines TRBV5-5 with TRBJ1-1, with D possibly matching TRBD1 (5 bases). This CDR3 is built from 14 residues. Germline CDR1 reads SGHKS; CDR2 reads YYEKEE (reference sequence). Trimming pared 4 bases from V and 6 bases from J, leaving 16 bases between.

The chain carries TRBV27 and TRBJ1-5; D is uncertain. V was shortened by 2 bases and J by 5 bases, with 7 bases between the two germline ends. Germline V gene lookup returns CDR1 MNHEY and CDR2 SMNVEV (reference sequence). This CDR3 spans 13 amino acids. For the CDR3, the DNA is TGTGCCAGCAGTTTAAGGGAGGATCAGCCCCAGCATTTT. The encoded protein is CASSLREDQPQHF.

CDR3 sequence reads: CASSYPASGSYGYTF. The DNA for the CDR3 is TGTGCCAGCAGTTACCCCGCTTCCGGCAGTTATGGCTACACCTTC. This chain links TRBV6-6 with TRBJ1-2; D ambiguous. Deletions cut 2 bases from V and 5 bases from J, with 15 bases between. The CDR3 is 15 residues long. CDR1 is MNHNY, CDR2 SVGAGI, per germline (reference sequence).

The rearrangement links TRBV5-6 to TRBJ2-7; D tentatively reads TRBD1 or TRBD2 (5 bases each). The CDR3 totals 13 residues. CDR1 and CDR2 (germline): SGHDT, YYEEEE. V shed 1 base and J shed 5 bases, with 10 bases lying between them. The CDR3 protein is CASSLRGVNEQYF. For the CDR3, the DNA is TGTGCCAGCAGCTTGCGAGGGGTCAACGAGCAGTACTTC.

This clone was recorded a few times. The rearrangement joins TRBV7-2 to TRBJ1-2; 7 bases agree with TRBD1. Germline CDR1 is SGHTA and CDR2 is FQGNSA. The CDR3 has 14 amino acids. J gave up 2 bases and V 5 bases, and 5 bases lay outside the gene matches. DNA of the CDR3: TGTGCCAGCAGCGTTCACAGGGGAAACTATGGCTACACCTTC. This gives the protein CASSVHRGNYGYTF.

The chain joins TRBV4-2 to TRBJ2-1; tentatively, D is TRBD1 (6 bases). V lost 10 bases and J 9 bases, leaving 22 bases between the germline ends. This CDR3 is built from 14 residues. Germline CDR1 and CDR2: LGHNA and YNFKEQ. DNA for the CDR3: TGTGCCATCCGGCCAGGGGTATCCTGGGGTGAGCAGTTCTTC. It is translated as CAIRPGVSWGEQFF.

The V call is TRBV10-3, the J call TRBJ2-3; D is undetermined. The CDR3 spans 14 residues. From germline, CDR1 is ENHRY and CDR2 SYGVKD. The germline V and J ends were trimmed by 0 bases and 4 bases, with 8 bases remaining between them. CDR3: CAISESAAPDTQYF. The CDR3 region has the DNA TGTGCCATCAGTGAGTCCGCCGCTCCAGATACGCAGTATTTT.

This chain joins TRBV5-6 and TRBJ2-2, with D unresolved. The CDR3 totals 15 residues. V dropped 5 bases and J dropped 2 bases, with 13 bases sitting between them. Germline-derived CDR1 and CDR2 are SGHDT and YYEEEE. DNA for the CDR3: TGTGCCAGCAGTCCGGGCACCAGAAACACCGGGGAGCTGTTTTTT. Protein product: CASSPGTRNTGELFF.

The chain has TRBV4-1 and TRBJ2-7; TRBD2 matches at 9 bases. CDR3 size: 18 residues. In germline, CDR1 is MGHRA, CDR2 YSYEKL. V lost 2 bases, J lost 0 bases, and 11 bases stayed unmatched. The CDR3 sequence is CASSQQLFSGSTSYEQYF. The CDR3 DNA follows: TGCGCCAGCAGCCAACAACTTTTTAGCGGGAGCACCTCCTACGAGCAGTACTTC.

The rearrangement links TRBV5-4 to TRBJ2-1; the D call may be TRBD1 or TRBD2 (5 bases each). This CDR3 has 14 amino acids. Germline-derived CDR1 and CDR2 are SGHNT and YYREEE (reference sequence). Trimming removed 3 bases from V and 12 bases from J, with 19 bases in between. This chain's CDR3 is CASSSSSEGPRQFF. The CDR3 DNA sequence: TGTGCCAGCAGCTCCTCCTCCGAGGGGCCTCGGCAGTTCTTC.

The chain combines TRBV6-2 or TRBV6-3 with TRBJ2-7, with a possible D match to TRBD1 (5 bases). V gave up 5 bases and J gave up 0 bases, with 14 bases separating them. The length of the CDR3 is 15 residues. Looked up from germline, CDR1 is MNHEY and CDR2 is SVGEGT. In nucleotides, the CDR3 is TGTGCCAGCAGTACTCAGGGTTTCAGCTCCTACGAGCAGTACTTC. Protein sequence: CASSTQGFSSYEQYF.

This clone appeared once. The gene calls are TRBV27 and TRBJ1-1; 7 bases are a match to TRBD1. The CDR3 contains 14 residues. After removal of 8 bases from V and 5 bases from J, the junction contained 11 bases not matched to a gene. CDR1 MNHEY and CDR2 SMNVEV come from the germline V gene (reference sequence). The CDR3 loop is CASPSPGGDTEAFF. CDR3 coding DNA: TGTGCCAGCCCCTCCCCAGGGGGGGATACTGAAGCTTTCTTT.

V and J are TRBV6-5 and TRBJ2-4, with TRBD2 identical over 8 bases. Germline lookup yields CDR1 MNHEY and CDR2 SVGAGI. This CDR3 spans 16 amino acids. With 2 bases clipped from V and 9 bases from J, the junction kept 12 bases outside the gene matches. In nucleotides, the CDR3 is TGTGCCAGCAGTTACCCTACAGCGGGAGTCCCTAGCATTCAGTACTTC. This translates into CASSYPTAGVPSIQYF.